A selection of T cell receptor beta chains follows, all from one sample in a study of blood T cell repertoires in COVID-19. Assay used: immunoSEQ multiplex PCR; TCRdb lists only in-frame clones, some missing. Among 200,000 to 250,000 clones, approximately 84% were seen once, and the ten largest hold more than 2.5%. The sequencing sample was made of peripheral blood. The receptors here all came from a woman in her twenties or thirties who had recovered from COVID-19. Both conserved end residues are part of each CDR3. The D gene is left open where the match is weak. Not all rows give a size; the values are once, few, many and, for expanded clones, a class.

V	J	D	size	CDR3	DNA
TRBV3-1/TRBV3-2	TRBJ1-1	.	.	CASSQVGLGTEAFF	TGTGCCAGCAGCCAAGTAGGACTTGGGACTGAAGCTTTCTTT
TRBV7-9	TRBJ2-7	.	.	CASAWQSSYEQYF	TGTGCCAGCGCCTGGCAAAGCTCCTACGAGCAGTACTTC
TRBV4-1	TRBJ2-1	TRBD2	.	CASSPRDGAGGRGEQFF	TGCGCCAGCAGCCCCCGGGATGGAGCGGGGGGGCGTGGTGAGCAGTTCTTC
TRBV7-9	TRBJ2-3	TRBD2	.	CASSPSGANTDTQYF	TGTGCCAGCAGCCCAAGCGGGGCCAACACAGATACGCAGTATTTT
TRBV4-1	TRBJ2-1	TRBD1	.	CASSQDPLRQGSYNEQFF	TGCGCCAGCAGCCAAGATCCACTTCGACAGGGCTCCTACAATGAGCAGTTCTTC
TRBV19	TRBJ1-5	.	.	CASSISPGLSNQPQHF	TGTGCCAGTAGTATAAGTCCAGGTCTTAGCAATCAGCCCCAGCATTTT
TRBV10-2	TRBJ2-7	TRBD1	.	CASSPPDRADYEQYF	TGCGCCAGCAGTCCCCCCGACAGGGCCGACTACGAGCAGTACTTC
TRBV2	TRBJ1-2	.	.	CASSGHTGSHGYTF	TGTGCCAGCAGTGGTCATACAGGGTCCCATGGCTACACCTTC
TRBV10-3	TRBJ1-1	TRBD1	.	CAISGPGQGTTEAFF	TGTGCCATCAGTGGACCGGGACAGGGAACCACTGAAGCTTTCTTT
TRBV11-2	TRBJ1-3	.	.	CASSPQTNTIYF	TGTGCCAGCAGCCCCCAGACTAACACCATATATTTT
TRBV5-4	TRBJ2-2	TRBD1	.	CASSADRAGGTGELFF	TGTGCCAGCAGCGCGGACAGGGCTGGCGGCACCGGGGAGCTGTTTTTT
TRBV11-2	TRBJ2-2	TRBD1	.	CASRANRGAYTGELFF	TGTGCCAGCAGGGCAAACAGGGGTGCCTACACCGGGGAGCTGTTTTTT
TRBV6-5	TRBJ2-3	TRBD2	.	CASRQSGGGTDTQYF	TGTGCCAGCAGACAAAGCGGGGGGGGAACAGATACGCAGTATTTT
TRBV5-4	TRBJ2-2	.	.	CASSRQENTGELFF	TGTGCCAGCAGCCGACAGGAGAACACCGGGGAGCTGTTTTTT
TRBV19	TRBJ1-1	TRBD1	once	CASSTGTVNTEAFF	TGTGCCAGTAGTACCGGGACAGTGAACACTGAAGCTTTCTTT
TRBV7-2	TRBJ2-7	TRBD1	.	CASTRTGSSYEQYF	TGTGCCAGCACTAGGACAGGGAGTTCCTACGAGCAGTACTTC
TRBV5-3	TRBJ1-1	TRBD1	.	CARSPGQGVRDTEAFF	TGTGCCAGAAGCCCCGGACAGGGGGTTAGGGACACTGAAGCTTTCTTT
TRBV3-1/TRBV3-2	TRBJ2-1	.	.	CASSQDRVRDFYNEQFF	TGTGCCAGCAGCCAAGATAGAGTCCGGGACTTCTACAATGAGCAGTTCTTC
TRBV25-1	TRBJ1-2	TRBD1	.	CASSAGQGPNYGYTF	TGTGCCAGCAGTGCCGGACAGGGACCTAACTATGGCTACACCTTC
TRBV18	TRBJ2-7	.	few	CASSLGTMNEQYF	TGTGCCAGCTCACTAGGGACAATGAACGAGCAGTACTTC
TRBV4-1	TRBJ2-2	TRBD1	.	CASSPRQGAGTGELFF	TGCGCCAGCAGCCCCCGACAGGGGGCTGGCACCGGGGAGCTGTTTTTT